This TCR beta chain was obtained from a study of blood T cell repertoires in COVID-19. Study at large: T cells, B-cell-depleted T cells, or PBMCs supplied cDNA or gDNA.

This clone has just a few counts. Participant-given clinical history determined each cohort assignment. Methods used by the authors: Estimation of nucleated cell counts relied on the amplification of reference gene primers. The assay was immunoSEQ multiplex PCR, and TCRdb's table has in-frame clones only and misses some. For V, J and clone size, that table is used; D and trimming come from the DNA. The profile shows roughly 240,000 clones, over 80% of them singletons. Per the germline V gene, CDR1 is SGHRS and CDR2 is YFSETQ. The CDR3 is 15 residues long. Trimming took 0 bases from V and 7 from J, leaving 14 bases between them.

The TCR sequence derives from a woman between 25 and 40 years old with acute COVID-19. Sequences were obtained from PBMCs or T cells enriched from blood (not recorded which). The genes are TRBV5-1 and TRBJ1-5; tentative D call: TRBD1 (5 bases). CDR3 loop: CASSLAGQGEQPQHF. CDR3 in DNA: TGCGCCAGCAGCTTGGCCGGGCAGGGTGAACAGCCCCAGCATTTT. Full variable domain (rest looked up from reference TRBV5-1 and TRBJ1-5): KAGVTQTPRYLIKTRGQQVTLSCSPISGHRSVSWYQQTPGQGLQFLFEYFSETQRNKGNFPGRFSGRQFSNSRSEMNVSTLELGDSALYLCASSLAGQGEQPQHFGDGTRLSIL.